The T cell receptor beta chain under discussion was sequenced for a study of CD4 and CD8 cells across lung adenocarcinoma regions. TCRdb processed the PCR reads anew with MiXCR; each CDR3 protein has one entry. Among nearly 11,000 distinct CDR3 sequences listed, 59% were seen once. CDR1 and CDR2 (germline): MNHNS, SASEGT. The CDR3 runs 16 residues. The source of this sequence is a male donor with lung adenocarcinoma. The CD4 and CD8 labels of this study may be unreliable. The V call is TRBV6-1, the J call TRBJ2-3; D could derive from TRBD1 or TRBD2 (6 bases each). The DNA end favors TRBJ2-5, so the J call may be wrong. The specimen sequenced was CD8+ T cells from the margin of a lung tumor. The CDR3 loop reads CACGEVGGRDQETQYF. The CDR3 DNA reads TGTGCCTGTGGTGAAGTCGGGGGCCGTGATCAAGAGACCCAGTACTTC.